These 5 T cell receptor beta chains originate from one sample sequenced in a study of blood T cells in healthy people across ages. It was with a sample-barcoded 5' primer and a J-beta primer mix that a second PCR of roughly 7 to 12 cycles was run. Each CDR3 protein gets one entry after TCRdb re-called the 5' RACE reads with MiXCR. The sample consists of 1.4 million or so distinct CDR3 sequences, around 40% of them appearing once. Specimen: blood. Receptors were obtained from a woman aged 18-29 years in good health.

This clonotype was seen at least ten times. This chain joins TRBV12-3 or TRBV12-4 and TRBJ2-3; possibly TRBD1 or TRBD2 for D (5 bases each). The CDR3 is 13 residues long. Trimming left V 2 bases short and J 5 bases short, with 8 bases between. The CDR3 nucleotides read TGTGCCAGCAGTTTAAAGGGGAGAGATACGCAGTATTTT. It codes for CASSLKGRDTQYF.

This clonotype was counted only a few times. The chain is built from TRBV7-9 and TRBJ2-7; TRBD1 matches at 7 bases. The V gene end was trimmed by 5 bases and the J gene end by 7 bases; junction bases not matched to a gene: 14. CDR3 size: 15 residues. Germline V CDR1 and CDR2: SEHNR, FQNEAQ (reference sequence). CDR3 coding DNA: TGTGCCAGCAGCGGCCGGGACAGACCCCTTGGGGAGCAGTACTTC. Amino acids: CASSGRDRPLGEQYF.

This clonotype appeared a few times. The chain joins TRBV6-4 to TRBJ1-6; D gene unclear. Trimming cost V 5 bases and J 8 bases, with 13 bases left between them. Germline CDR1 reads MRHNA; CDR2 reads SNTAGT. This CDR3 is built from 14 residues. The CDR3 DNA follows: TGTGCCAGCAGTTTCACATTTGAAGATTCACCCCTCCACTTT. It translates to CASSFTFEDSPLHF.

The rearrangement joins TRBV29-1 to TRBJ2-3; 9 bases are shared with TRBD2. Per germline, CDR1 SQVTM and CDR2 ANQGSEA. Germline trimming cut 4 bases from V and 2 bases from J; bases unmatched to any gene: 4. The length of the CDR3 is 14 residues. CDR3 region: CSVGVAGDTDTQYF. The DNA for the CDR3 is TGCAGCGTTGGGGTAGCGGGAGACACAGATACGCAGTATTTT.

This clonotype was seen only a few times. The CDR3 spells CASRKALSSPLHF. The CDR3 DNA reads as TGTGCCAGCAGAAAGGCCCTGAGTTCACCCCTCCACTTT. This rearrangement joins TRBV7-9 to TRBJ1-6; no clear D gene. V dropped 6 bases and J dropped 9 bases, with 12 bases sitting between them. From germline, CDR1 is SEHNR and CDR2 FQNEAQ (reference sequence). This CDR3 spans 13 amino acids. Variable domain in full (rest from reference TRBV7-9 and TRBJ1-6): DTGVSQNPRHKITKRGQNVTFRCDPISEHNRLYWYRQTLGQGPEFLTYFQNEAQLEKSRLLSDRFSAERPKGSFSTLEIQRTEQGDSAMYLCASRKALSSPLHFGNGTRLTVT.